A selection of T cell receptor beta chains follows, all from one sample in a study of blood T cell repertoires in COVID-19. Profiling relied on immunoSEQ multiplex PCR, and the TCRdb table lists in-frame clones only, not all of them. The data contain about 170,000 clones, approximately 90% of them seen just once; the ten biggest clones take up around 5%. Sequencing was performed on peripheral blood. Receptors originate from a man in his late teens or twenties with COVID-19, enrolled during active disease. Both conserved end residues are part of each CDR3.

v_gene	len	j_gene	CDR3aa
TRBV27	15	TRBJ1-2	CASSSTGTASYGYTF
TRBV20-1	12	TRBJ1-1	CSASPRGTEAFF
TRBV28	19	TRBJ1-4	CASSLAPRTGGVSNEKLLF
TRBV18	17	TRBJ1-2	CASSPTTRTGLAYGYTF
TRBV2	14	TRBJ1-5	CASTTDDSNQPQHF
TRBV7-8	15	TRBJ2-7	CASSSRDRIFYEQYF
TRBV28	15	TRBJ1-2	CASSLWWQGKNGYTF
TRBV7-3	13	TRBJ2-5	CASSSQGAETQYF
TRBV6-2/TRBV6-3	17	TRBJ2-2	CASSRTSGRQNTGELFF
TRBV28	14	TRBJ2-1	CASSFASGVSEQFF
TRBV4-1	17	TRBJ1-5	CASSQGTGWSGNQPQHF
TRBV27	16	TRBJ2-1	CASSLGMLEGLDEQFF
TRBV20-1	11	TRBJ1-2	CSPRSPGGYTF
TRBV27	15	TRBJ2-7	CASSLEGTGAGEQYF
TRBV5-6	13	TRBJ2-7	CASSFGGSYEQYF
TRBV3-1/TRBV3-2	16	TRBJ2-1	CASSPHSGRARNEQFF
TRBV28	16	TRBJ2-1	CASSSPSGSSYNEQFF
TRBV29-1	14	TRBJ2-7	CSVEYTGSSYEQYF
TRBV6-2/TRBV6-3	15	TRBJ1-1	CASSYRGQGNTEAFF
TRBV7-9	14	TRBJ2-1	CASSSGRGADEQFF
TRBV7-2	16	TRBJ2-3	CASSLGGGAGTDTQYF
TRBV5-5	13	TRBJ1-2	CASSLNELRGYTF
TRBV6-5	14	TRBJ2-1	CASTGLAGKNEQFF
TRBV30	13	TRBJ1-6	CAWSQGNISPLHF
TRBV6-2/TRBV6-3	13	TRBJ1-1	CASSYVQNTEAFF
TRBV6-8	13	TRBJ1-1	CASSSTLDTEAFF
TRBV7-6	13	TRBJ2-1	CASSLEGAREQFF